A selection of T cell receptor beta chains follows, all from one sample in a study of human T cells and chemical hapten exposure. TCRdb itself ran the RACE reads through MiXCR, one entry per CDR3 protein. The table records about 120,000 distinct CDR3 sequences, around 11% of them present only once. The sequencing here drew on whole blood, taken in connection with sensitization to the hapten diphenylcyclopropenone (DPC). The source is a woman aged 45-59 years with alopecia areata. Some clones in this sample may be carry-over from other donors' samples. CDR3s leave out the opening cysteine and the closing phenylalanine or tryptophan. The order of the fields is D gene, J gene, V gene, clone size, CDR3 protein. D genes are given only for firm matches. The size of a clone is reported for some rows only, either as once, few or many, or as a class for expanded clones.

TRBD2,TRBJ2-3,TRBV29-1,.,SVQRGGISADTQY
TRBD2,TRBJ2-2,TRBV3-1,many,ASSHLAGGPAGELF
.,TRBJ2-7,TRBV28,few,ASSLLTEQY
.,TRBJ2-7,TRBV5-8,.,ASSPPTYEQY
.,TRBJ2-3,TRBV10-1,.,ASSESRDTQY
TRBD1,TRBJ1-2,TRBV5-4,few,ASTVDRSYGYT
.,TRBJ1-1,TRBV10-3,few,AISGDFFEAF
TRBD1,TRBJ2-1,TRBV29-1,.,STWTGTNEQF
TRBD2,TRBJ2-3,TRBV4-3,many,ASSPHLAAGEKDTQY
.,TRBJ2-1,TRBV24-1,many,ATSDLQGSKGQF
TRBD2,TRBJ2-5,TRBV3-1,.,ASSRAGGID
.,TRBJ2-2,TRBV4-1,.,ASMELLNTGELF
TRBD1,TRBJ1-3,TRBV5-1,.,ASSSWTGGNGNTIY
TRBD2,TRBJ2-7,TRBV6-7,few,ASSYPGTSETYEQY
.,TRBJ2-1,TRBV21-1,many,ASSTGTRYNEQF
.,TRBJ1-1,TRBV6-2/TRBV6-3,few,ASRPHLNTEAF
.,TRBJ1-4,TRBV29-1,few,SVHEGEKLF
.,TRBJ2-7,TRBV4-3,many,ASSRLQGIAYEQY
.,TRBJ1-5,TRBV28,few,ASESQGFQPQH
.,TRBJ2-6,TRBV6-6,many,ASSYSGAGSGANVLT
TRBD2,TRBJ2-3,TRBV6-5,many,AAGGGREADTQY
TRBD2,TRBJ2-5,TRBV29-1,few,SVDFLAGVETQY
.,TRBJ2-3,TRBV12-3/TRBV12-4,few,ATQQSTDTQY
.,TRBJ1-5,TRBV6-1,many,ASSEGFTAQPQH
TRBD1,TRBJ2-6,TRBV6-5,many,ASSYYRDRGRLVVLT
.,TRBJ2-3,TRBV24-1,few,ATSDKFTDTQY
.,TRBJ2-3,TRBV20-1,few,SATLGGGSTDTQY
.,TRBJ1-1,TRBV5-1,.,ASSLGQHRTTEAF
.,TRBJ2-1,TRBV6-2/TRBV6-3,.,ASSYSRTRSSYNEQF
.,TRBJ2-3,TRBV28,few,ASSLRPSTDTQY
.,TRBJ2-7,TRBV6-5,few,ASSFSVPDEQY
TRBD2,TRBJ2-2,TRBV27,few,ASSLRLAGVNGELF
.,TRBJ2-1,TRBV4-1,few,ASSQVGWEQF
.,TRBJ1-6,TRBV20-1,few,SAAPVGSYNSPLH
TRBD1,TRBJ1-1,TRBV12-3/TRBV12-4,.,ASGQGAILAF
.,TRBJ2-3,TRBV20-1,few,SAGGGADTQY
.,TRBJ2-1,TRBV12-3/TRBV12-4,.,ASSFGTGVSYNEQF
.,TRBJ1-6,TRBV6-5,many,ASSYSSLGASSYNSPLH
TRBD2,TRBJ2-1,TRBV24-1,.,ATGLSGRPGNEQF
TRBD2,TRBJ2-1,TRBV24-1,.,ATSSRVTSGTNEQF
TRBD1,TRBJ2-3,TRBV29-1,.,SVRTGADTQY
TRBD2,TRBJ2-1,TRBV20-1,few,SASLSGGREQF
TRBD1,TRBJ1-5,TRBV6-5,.,ASSPRGQGIQPQH
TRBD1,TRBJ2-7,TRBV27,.,ASTPTGAWGPPPPHEQY
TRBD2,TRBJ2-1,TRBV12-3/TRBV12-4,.,ASRLSGGGANEQF
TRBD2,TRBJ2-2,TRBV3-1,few,ASSQRRGMGTGELF
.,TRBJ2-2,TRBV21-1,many,ASTYIAGVNTGELF
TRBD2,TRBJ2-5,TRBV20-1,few,SASVGGPSETQY
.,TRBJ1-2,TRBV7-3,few,ASSLSTVSNYGYT
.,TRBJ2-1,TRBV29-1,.,SVEDSRKREQF
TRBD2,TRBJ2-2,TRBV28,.,ASSPPGTSGNTGELF
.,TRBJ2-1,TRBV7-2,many,ASSLSWGGNEQF
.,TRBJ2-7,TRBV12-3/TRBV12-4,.,ASSTAAAVEQY
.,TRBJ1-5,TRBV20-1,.,SASRQFDSSNQPQH
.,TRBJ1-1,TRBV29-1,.,SVPVATEAF
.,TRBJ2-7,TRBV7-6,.,ASSLGAADEQY
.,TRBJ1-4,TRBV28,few,ASSLALGRMF
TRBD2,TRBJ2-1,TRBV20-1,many,SARGTSGREGEQF
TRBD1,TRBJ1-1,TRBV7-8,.,ASSLADRATEAF